This T cell receptor (beta chain) was recovered during a study of OX40 agonist ivuxolimab in advanced cancers. Concerning this clone itself: Its antigen is unidentified.

Generated by immunoSEQ multiplex PCR, the TCRdb table keeps only in-frame clones and is missing some. Of 80,000 to 90,000 clones in the sample, about 80% were seen once. Study findings and constraints: At doses 0.1 to 3.0 mg/kg, CD4+ and CD8+ clones expanded.

The CDR3 covers 13 residues. Trimming took 7 bases from V and 1 from J, leaving 13 bases between them. Germline lookup yields CDR1 SQVTM and CDR2 ANQGSEA. The rearrangement joins TRBV29-1 to TRBJ1-1; no definite D call. The receptor comes from an adult with an advanced solid tumor such as melanoma, head and neck, liver or kidney cancer. The sequenced sample was CD4+ or CD8+ T cells sorted from blood, obtained in a trial of the OX40 agonist ivuxolimab. CDR3 sequence: CSALSSGNTEAFF. CDR3 nucleotide sequence: TGCAGCGCCCTATCATCGGGGAACACTGAAGCTTTCTTT.